The clone carrying this TCR beta chain was seen many times. The target antigen is unknown. This specimen comes from a study of blood T cells in healthy people across ages. Study-level results: TCR beta diversity tracked closely with naive T cell percentage.

A J-beta primer mix and a sample-barcoded 5' primer were used in a second PCR of about 6 to 12 cycles. Each cDNA molecule received a tag from a template-switch adaptor that had 12 random nucleotides. Individual samples furnished no less than 2.5 million CDR3-containing paired-end reads apiece. TCRdb re-analysed the 5' RACE reads in MiXCR, keeping a single row per CDR3 protein. The table has some 1,500,000 distinct CDR3 sequences, approximately 43% seen once; the top ten hold about 3.8%. PBMCs numbering at least 7 million were isolated per sample. Trimming took off 5 bases at V and 6 bases at J, with 9 bases between the two ends. The CDR3 extends over 12 amino acids. Germline V lookup: CDR1 MNHEY, CDR2 SVGEGT.

The origin of this receptor is a woman aged 18-30 years in good health. The chain carries TRBV6-2 or TRBV6-3 and TRBJ2-3, with D tentatively TRBD1 or TRBD2 (6 bases each). Sequenced input: blood. In DNA, the CDR3 is TGTGCCAGCAGTCAGGGGAGGGATACGCAGTATTTT. Translated, it gives CASSQGRDTQYF.